These 5 T cell receptor beta chains came from one sample sequenced in a study of T cell responses to AZD1222 COVID-19 vaccine. TCRdb's table, derived via immunoSEQ multiplex PCR, lists solely in-frame clones and lacks some. The data contain some 100,000 clones, around 84% of them singletons. The specimen was peripheral blood, collected 28 days after the second AZD1222 dose. Receptor source: an adult who received the AZD1222 COVID-19 vaccine.

This chain links TRBV10-3 with TRBJ2-7; 9 bases match TRBD1. Germline V lookup: CDR1 ENHRY, CDR2 SYGVKD. V lost 6 bases, J lost 3 bases, and 6 bases stayed unmatched. CDR3 length: 14 residues. The DNA for the CDR3 is TGTGCCATCAGGCCGGGACAGGGAGACTACGAGCAGTACTTC. Residues: CAIRPGQGDYEQYF.

The chain couples TRBV7-3 to TRBJ2-1; the match to TRBD2 covers 10 bases. Losses at the gene ends were 6 bases for V and 5 bases for J; bases not matched to a gene: 13. The CDR3 totals 17 residues. Germline CDR1 SGHTA, CDR2 FQGTGA. The CDR3 sequence: CASSPRVGLAANNEQFF. The CDR3 region has the DNA TGTGCCAGCAGTCCCAGGGTAGGACTAGCGGCAAACAATGAGCAGTTCTTC.

This clone was recorded a few times. CDR3 sequence reads: CASSYGLDQPQHF. The CDR3 nucleotides are TGTGCCAGCAGCTACGGGTTAGATCAGCCCCAGCATTTT. The chain employs TRBV5-4 and TRBJ1-5; D is ambiguous. V was cut by 3 bases and J by 5 bases, with 9 bases left in between. Germline CDR1 reads SGHNT; CDR2 reads YYREEE (reference sequence). The CDR3 spans 13 residues.

The CDR3: CASSLSGGAAGELFF. CDR3 nucleotides: TGTGCCAGCAGCCTTAGCGGGGGGGCCGCCGGGGAGCTGTTTTTT. The genes are TRBV6-5 and TRBJ2-2; the match to TRBD2 covers 11 bases. The CDR3 totals 15 residues. The V segment lost 6 bases and the J segment 6 bases; nucleotides outside the gene matches: 6. The germline V gene encodes CDR1 MNHEY and CDR2 SVGAGI.

V and J are TRBV5-4 and TRBJ2-7; D is perhaps TRBD1 (6 bases). V lost 2 bases, J lost 0 bases, and 9 bases lay in between. CDR1 is SGHNT, CDR2 YYREEE, per germline (reference sequence). This CDR3 spans 14 amino acids. The chain's CDR3 is CASSLQGRSYEQYF. Written as DNA, the CDR3 is TGTGCCAGCAGCTTACAGGGACGCTCCTACGAGCAGTACTTC.